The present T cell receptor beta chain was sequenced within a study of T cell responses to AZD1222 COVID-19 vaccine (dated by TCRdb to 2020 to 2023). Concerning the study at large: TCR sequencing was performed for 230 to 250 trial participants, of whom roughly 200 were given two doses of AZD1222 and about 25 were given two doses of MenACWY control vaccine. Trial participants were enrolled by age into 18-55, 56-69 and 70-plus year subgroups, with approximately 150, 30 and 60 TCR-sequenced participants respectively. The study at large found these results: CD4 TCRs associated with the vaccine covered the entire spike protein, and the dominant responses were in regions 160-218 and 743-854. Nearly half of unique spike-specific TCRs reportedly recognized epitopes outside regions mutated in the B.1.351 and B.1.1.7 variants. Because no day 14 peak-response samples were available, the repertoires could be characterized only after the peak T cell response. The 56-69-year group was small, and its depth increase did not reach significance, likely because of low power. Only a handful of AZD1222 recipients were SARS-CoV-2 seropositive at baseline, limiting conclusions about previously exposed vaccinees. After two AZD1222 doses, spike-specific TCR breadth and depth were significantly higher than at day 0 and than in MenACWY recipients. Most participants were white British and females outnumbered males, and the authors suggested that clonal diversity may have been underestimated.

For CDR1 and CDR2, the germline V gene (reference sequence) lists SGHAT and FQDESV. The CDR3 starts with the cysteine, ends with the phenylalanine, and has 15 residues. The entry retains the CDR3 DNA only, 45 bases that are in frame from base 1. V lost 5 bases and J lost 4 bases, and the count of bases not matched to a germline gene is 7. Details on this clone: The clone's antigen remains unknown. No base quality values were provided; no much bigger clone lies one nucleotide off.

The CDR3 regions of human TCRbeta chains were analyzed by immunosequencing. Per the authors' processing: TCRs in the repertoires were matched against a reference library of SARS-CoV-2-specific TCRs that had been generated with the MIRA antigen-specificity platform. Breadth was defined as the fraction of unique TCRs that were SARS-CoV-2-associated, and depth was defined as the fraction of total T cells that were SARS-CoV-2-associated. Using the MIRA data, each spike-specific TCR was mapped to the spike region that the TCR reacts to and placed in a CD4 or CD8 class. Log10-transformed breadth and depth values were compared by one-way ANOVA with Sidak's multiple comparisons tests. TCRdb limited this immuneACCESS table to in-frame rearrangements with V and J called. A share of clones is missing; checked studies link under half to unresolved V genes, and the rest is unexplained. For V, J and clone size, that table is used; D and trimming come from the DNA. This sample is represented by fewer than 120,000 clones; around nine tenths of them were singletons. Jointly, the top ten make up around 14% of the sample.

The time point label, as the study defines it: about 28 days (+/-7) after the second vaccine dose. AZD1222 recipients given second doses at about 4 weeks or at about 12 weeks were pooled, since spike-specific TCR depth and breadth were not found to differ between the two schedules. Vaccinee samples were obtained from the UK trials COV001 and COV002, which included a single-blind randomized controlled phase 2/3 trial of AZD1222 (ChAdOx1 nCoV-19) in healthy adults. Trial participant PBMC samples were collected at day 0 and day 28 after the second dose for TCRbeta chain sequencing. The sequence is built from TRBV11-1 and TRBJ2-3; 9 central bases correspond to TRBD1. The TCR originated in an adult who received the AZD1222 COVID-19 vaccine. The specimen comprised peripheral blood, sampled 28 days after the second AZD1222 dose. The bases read TGTGCCAGCAGCCCCGGACAGGGGTTGGCAGATACGCAGTATTTT. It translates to CASSPGQGLADTQYF.